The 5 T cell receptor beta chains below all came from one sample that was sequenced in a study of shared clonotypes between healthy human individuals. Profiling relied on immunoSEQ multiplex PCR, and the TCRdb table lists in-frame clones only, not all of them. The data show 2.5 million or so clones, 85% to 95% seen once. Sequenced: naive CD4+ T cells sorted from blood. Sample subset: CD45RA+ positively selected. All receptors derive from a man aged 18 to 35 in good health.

As DNA, the CDR3 is TGTGCCAGCAGCCTAGGGCGACTCCTTGGTGGAGAGACCCAGTACTTC. Translating gives CASSLGRLLGGETQYF. V and J are TRBV7-2 and TRBJ2-5; unclear D gene. The CDR3 length is 16 residues. Trimming took off 5 bases at V and 4 bases at J, with 20 bases between the two ends. Germline CDR1 reads SGHTA; CDR2 reads FQGNSA.

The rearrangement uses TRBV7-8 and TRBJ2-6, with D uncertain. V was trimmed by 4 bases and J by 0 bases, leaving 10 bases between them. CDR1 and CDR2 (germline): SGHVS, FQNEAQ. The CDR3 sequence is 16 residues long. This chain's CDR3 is CASSSEKHSGANVLTF. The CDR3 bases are TGTGCCAGCAGCTCAGAAAAGCACTCTGGGGCCAACGTCCTGACTTTC.

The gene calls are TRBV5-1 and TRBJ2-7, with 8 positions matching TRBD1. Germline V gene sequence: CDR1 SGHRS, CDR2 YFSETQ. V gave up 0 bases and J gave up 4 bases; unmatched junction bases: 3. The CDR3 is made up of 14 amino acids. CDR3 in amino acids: CASSLGRGLYEQYF. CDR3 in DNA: TGCGCCAGCAGCTTGGGCAGGGGGCTGTACGAGCAGTACTTC.

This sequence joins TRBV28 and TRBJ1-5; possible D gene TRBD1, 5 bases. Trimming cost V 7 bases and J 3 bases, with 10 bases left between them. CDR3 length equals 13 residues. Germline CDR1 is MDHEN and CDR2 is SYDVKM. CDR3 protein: CASIQGPNQPQHF. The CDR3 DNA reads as TGTGCCAGCATTCAGGGCCCCAATCAGCCCCAGCATTTT.

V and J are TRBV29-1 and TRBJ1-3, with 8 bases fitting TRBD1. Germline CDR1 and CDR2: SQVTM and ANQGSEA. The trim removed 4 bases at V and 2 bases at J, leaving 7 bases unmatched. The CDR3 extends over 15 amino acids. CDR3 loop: CSVGGTGATGNTIYF. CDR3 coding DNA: TGCAGCGTTGGAGGGACAGGTGCCACTGGAAACACCATATATTTT.